Each of the 16 T cell receptor beta chains below was sequenced from the same sample in a study of cytomegalovirus exposure and HLA in healthy donors. TCRdb's copy holds only in-frame clones and misses some; the assay was immunoSEQ multiplex PCR. The data contain 50,000 or so clones, around nine tenths of them seen just once; the ten biggest clones take up 7.5% to 10%. Input material: PBMCs. Every receptor here comes from a woman aged 18-30 years in good health and CMV-seropositive.

The chain has TRBV28 and TRBJ1-2; D gene unclear. The V and J ends lost 8 bases and 5 bases respectively, with 9 bases between them. Germline-derived CDR1 and CDR2 are MDHEN and SYDVKM. This CDR3 comprises 11 residues. The CDR3 sequence is CASGLDYGYTF. The CDR3 nucleotides are TGTGCCAGCGGTCTAGATTATGGCTACACCTTC.

V gene TRBV19 combines with J gene TRBJ2-3; no clear D gene. The CDR3 covers 15 residues. The V end was cut by 1 base, the J end by 0 bases, with 8 bases between. Germline V CDR1 and CDR2: LNHDA, SQIVND (reference sequence). The DNA for the CDR3 is TGTGCCAGTAGTATAGTGACATCGAGCACAGATACGCAGTATTTT. It yields the protein CASSIVTSSTDTQYF.

The V and J genes are TRBV10-3 and TRBJ2-5; 9 bases line up with TRBD2. The CDR3 spans 16 residues. The junction had 10 bases not matched to a gene; V was cut back by 1 base and J by 7 bases. Germline values: CDR1 ENHRY, CDR2 SYGVKD. CDR3 amino acids: CAISELRTSATRTQYF. The DNA for the CDR3 is TGTGCCATCAGTGAGTTAAGGACTAGCGCGACTAGGACCCAGTACTTC.

This clone has just one count. The V call is TRBV11-1, the J call TRBJ2-5, with 8 bases lining up with TRBD2. The CDR3 consists of 15 residues. V lost 5 bases and J lost 0; bases outside the gene matches: 5. Looked up from germline, CDR1 is SGHAT and CDR2 is FQDESV (reference sequence). The CDR3 DNA reads TGTGCCAGCAGCCGCCGGGGGGGATACCAAGAGACCCAGTACTTC. This codes for CASSRRGGYQETQYF.

The chain is built from TRBV19 and TRBJ2-5; 7 nucleotides line up with TRBD1. This CDR3 has 15 amino acids. Looked up from germline, CDR1 is LNHDA and CDR2 is SQIVND (reference sequence). V lost 4 bases and J lost 4; bases outside the gene matches: 9. CDR3 sequence (DNA): TGTGCCAGTAGTAGGACAGGTCGAGTGTTAGAGACCCAGTACTTC. Translated: CASSRTGRVLETQYF.

The rearrangement uses TRBV7-2 and TRBJ1-2; D not resolved. Germline lookup yields CDR1 SGHTA and CDR2 FQGNSA. Trimming pared 1 base from V and 1 base from J, leaving 7 bases between. The CDR3 runs 14 residues. Here the CDR3 reads CASSLGLFNYGYTF. CDR3 DNA: TGTGCCAGCAGCTTAGGTCTCTTTAACTATGGCTACACCTTC.

A remark on this clone: At one of its ends the junction is not consistent with the germline gene, which may arise from a read error. The V and J genes are TRBV12-5 and TRBJ2-2; D might be TRBD1 or TRBD2, each matching 6 bases. CDR3 length: 13 amino acids. The V gene's germline CDR1 is LGHNT and CDR2 FRNRAP. The CDR3 sequence: CASGLEGAGELFF. The DNA for the CDR3 is TGTGCTAGTGGGTTGGAGGGGGCCGGGGAGCTGTTTTTT.

This clone was recorded a few times. The chain is built from TRBV19 and TRBJ1-2; TRBD1 matches 9 bases. V lost 4 bases, J lost 6 bases, and 3 bases stayed unmatched. The CDR3 runs to 13 residues. Germline V gene lookup returns CDR1 LNHDA and CDR2 SQIVND (reference sequence). The CDR3 reads CASSTGQGDGYTF. The DNA of the CDR3 is TGTGCCAGTAGTACGGGACAGGGCGATGGCTACACCTTC.

This chain joins TRBV27 and TRBJ1-5; TRBD1 matches at 7 bases. After removal of 6 bases from V and 7 bases from J, the junction contained 6 bases not matched to a gene. This CDR3 contains 13 residues. In germline, CDR1 is MNHEY, CDR2 SMNVEV (reference sequence). Here the CDR3 DNA reads TGTGCCAGCAGAGACAGGGTGGACCAGCCCCAGCATTTT. This codes for CASRDRVDQPQHF.

This clone has just a few counts. This rearrangement joins TRBV2 to TRBJ1-5; the D is unclear. The CDR3 runs 18 residues. CDR1 is SNHLY and CDR2 is FYNNEI in the germline V gene. V shed 5 bases and J shed 4 bases, with 24 bases lying between them. The CDR3 sequence is CASSSPDMTSQENQPQHF. For the CDR3, the DNA is TGTGCCAGCAGTTCCCCTGACATGACCAGCCAAGAGAATCAGCCCCAGCATTTT.

The genes are TRBV6-1 and TRBJ1-6; D is perhaps TRBD1 (5 bases). V gave up 5 bases and J gave up 6 bases, with 8 bases separating them. The CDR3 runs 13 residues. Germline loops: CDR1 MNHNS, CDR2 SASEGT. Here the CDR3 DNA reads TGTGCCAGCAGTAGTCAGGGTAATTCACCCCTCCACTTT. It yields the protein CASSSQGNSPLHF.

The genes are TRBV18 and TRBJ2-5; 7 bases agree with TRBD1. This CDR3 contains 16 residues. Germline lookup yields CDR1 KGHSH and CDR2 LQKENI. The V segment lost 3 bases and the J segment 5 bases; nucleotides outside the gene matches: 12. CDR3 nucleotides: TGTGCCAGCTCACCGCCGGACAGGCCGTATAGGGAGACCCAGTACTTC. It specifies CASSPPDRPYRETQYF.

The gene calls are TRBV30 and TRBJ1-1; 10 positions agree with TRBD1. This CDR3 is 15 amino acids long. Germline V gene lookup returns CDR1 GTSNPN and CDR2 SVGIG (reference sequence). Trimming took 2 bases from V and 1 from J; bases not matched to a gene: 4. CDR3 nucleotide sequence: TGTGCCTGGAGTCTAAGGACAGGGGGGAACACTGAAGCTTTCTTT. This encodes CAWSLRTGGNTEAFF.

The chain combines TRBV4-2 with TRBJ2-6; D is possibly TRBD2 (6 bases). This CDR3 comprises 18 residues. CDR1 and CDR2 (germline): LGHNA, YNFKEQ. Trimming took off 1 base at V and 0 bases at J, with 13 bases between the two ends. The CDR3 DNA sequence: TGTGCCAGCAGCCAAGCCGGGGGATCGACCTCTGGGGCCAACGTCCTGACTTTC. Translating gives CASSQAGGSTSGANVLTF.

The CDR3 reads CASSLDRVYSPLHF. The CDR3, as DNA: TGTGCCAGCAGCTTGGACAGGGTTTATTCACCCCTCCACTTT. This chain links TRBV5-4 with TRBJ1-6, with D possibly TRBD1 on 6 matching bases. The CDR3 runs to 14 residues. V lost 0 bases to trimming and J lost 8 bases, with 9 bases between them. Germline CDR1 SGHNT, CDR2 YYREEE (reference sequence).

The chain couples TRBV10-3 to TRBJ1-1; D is undetermined. Germline V gives CDR1 ENHRY, CDR2 SYGVKD. With 4 bases removed from V and 1 base from J, the gap between germline ends came to 7 bases. The CDR3 has 13 residues. The CDR3 DNA follows: TGTGCCATCAGTGTAGCCCAGAACACTGAAGCTTTCTTT. Encoded protein: CAISVAQNTEAFF.